These 10 T cell receptor beta chains came from one sample sequenced in a study of beta chain features in type 1 diabetes (dated by TCRdb to 2017 to 2018). Study-wide findings and limitations: Type 1 diabetes patients showed a moderate but significant shortening of TCRB CDR3 length in all four CD4+ subsets.

Their antigens are not known. The method was the immunoSEQ multiplex PCR assay. The entire amount of isolated RNA was reverse transcribed using the High Capacity cDNA Reverse Transcription Kit, so the sequenced TCRB transcripts were expressed ones. As stored in TCRdb, this immuneACCESS dataset retains in-frame rearrangements with V and J assigned. A fraction of the clones does not appear; measured against another copy, unresolved V genes explain less than half of the discrepancy, and the remainder lacks a known reason. Counted in this sample were about 740,000 clones; around 15% of them appeared once. The ten largest clones capture roughly 0.022% of the sample. Source material: naive CD4+ T cells from blood. The sample's cell subset or site label is to be understood as: true naive CD4+ T cells. These receptors all stem from a man aged 18 to 29 with type 1 diabetes.

The chain recombines TRBV20-1 with TRBJ1-2, with 7 bases that match TRBD1. Looked up from germline, CDR1 is DFQATT and CDR2 is SNEGSKA (reference sequence). The length of the CDR3 is 11 residues. CDR3 in amino acids: CSAGTEYGYTF. The CDR3 region has the DNA TGCAGCGCAGGGACAGAATATGGCTACACCTTC.

This clone was detected only a few times. This rearrangement joins TRBV6-5 to TRBJ1-2, with a tentative D call TRBD1 (5 bases). V was clipped by 2 bases and J by 8 bases, with 9 bases between them. Germline V gives CDR1 MNHEY, CDR2 SVGAGI. The CDR3 contains 12 residues. The CDR3 reads CASSYAGNGYTF. In nucleotides, the CDR3 is TGTGCCAGCAGTTACGCAGGGAACGGCTACACCTTC.

The V and J genes are TRBV7-9 and TRBJ1-2; 7 bases line up with TRBD1. The CDR3 runs 14 residues. Looked up from germline, CDR1 is SEHNR and CDR2 is FQNEAQ (reference sequence). V gave up 5 bases and J gave up 8 bases; unmatched junction bases: 11. The CDR3 reads CASSPQGGGSGYTF. The CDR3 DNA reads as TGTGCCAGCAGCCCCCAAGGGGGCGGAAGCGGCTACACCTTC.

The chain links TRBV18 to TRBJ2-5; D remains unclear. CDR1 KGHSH and CDR2 LQKENI come from the germline V gene. The CDR3 loop spans 12 amino acids. V gave up 3 bases and J gave up 5 bases, with 7 bases separating them. The CDR3 here is CASSPAEETQYF. DNA for the CDR3: TGTGCCAGCTCACCTGCTGAGGAGACCCAGTACTTC.

Only a few counts were recorded for this clone. The chain recombines TRBV25-1 with TRBJ2-1; the D gene is possibly TRBD1 (6 bases). CDR3 length: 14 residues. V was shortened by 8 bases and J by 0 bases, with 11 bases between the two germline ends. From germline, CDR1 is MGHDK and CDR2 SYGVNS. The CDR3, as DNA: TGTGCCAGCCTACAGGGAAGCTCCTACAATGAGCAGTTCTTC. Translation gives CASLQGSSYNEQFF.

The chain combines TRBV28 with TRBJ1-5; D might be TRBD1 (6 bases). Germline V gives CDR1 MDHEN, CDR2 SYDVKM. The CDR3 length is 16 residues. Trimming took 6 bases from V and 0 from J, leaving 15 bases between them. The DNA for the CDR3 is TGTGCCAGCAGGCAGGTCGGGACATATAGCAATCAGCCCCAGCATTTT. Amino acids: CASRQVGTYSNQPQHF.

This clone was recorded a few times. The V call is TRBV18, the J call TRBJ2-7; TRBD1 matches at 7 bases. The germline V gene has CDR1 KGHSH and CDR2 LQKENI. V lost 0 bases, J lost 2 bases, and 1 base stayed unmatched. This CDR3 has 14 residues. Written as DNA, the CDR3 is TGTGCCAGCTCACCACCGGGACAGCCCTACGAGCAGTACTTC. Translating gives CASSPPGQPYEQYF.

The table lists this clone with a count of one. V gene TRBV6-1 combines with J gene TRBJ2-5, with TRBD2 identical over 8 bases. Germline V gene data show CDR1 as MNHNS and CDR2 as SASEGT. Germline trimming cut 5 bases from V and 5 bases from J; bases unmatched to any gene: 7. This CDR3 has 14 amino acids. For the CDR3, the DNA is TGTGCCAGCAGTTTTCAGCGGGAGTCGGAGACCCAGTACTTC. Its translation is CASSFQRESETQYF.

This clone was picked up a small number of times. This chain connects TRBV5-1 to TRBJ2-2, with 8 bases that match TRBD2. Germline V gene lookup returns CDR1 SGHRS and CDR2 YFSETQ. This CDR3 has 16 amino acids. V trimming: 4 bases; J trimming: 3 bases; junction bases outside the gene matches: 8. The CDR3 loop reads CASSGRGGQDTGELFF. The CDR3 bases are TGCGCCAGCAGCGGACGGGGGGGCCAGGACACCGGGGAGCTGTTTTTT. Combining the CDR3 with reference TRBV5-1 and TRBJ2-2 gives the whole variable domain KAGVTQTPRYLIKTRGQQVTLSCSPISGHRSVSWYQQTPGQGLQFLFEYFSETQRNKGNFPGRFSGRQFSNSRSEMNVSTLELGDSALYLCASSGRGGQDTGELFFGEGSRLTVL.

There are a few counts of this clone. The chain carries TRBV5-1 and TRBJ2-5; TRBD2 aligns across 14 bases. The CDR3 has 17 residues. The germline CDR1 and CDR2 sequences are SGHRS and YFSETQ. V gave up 4 bases and J gave up 5 bases; unmatched junction bases: 10. CDR3 nucleotides: TGCGCCAGCAGCCCCGGACTAGCGGGGGGCGTTAGGGAGACCCAGTACTTC. Translation gives CASSPGLAGGVRETQYF.